The entry that follows covers one T cell receptor beta chain sequence. Its antigen is undetermined. The second PCR ran about 6 to 11 cycles with a sample-barcoded 5' primer and J-beta primers. From the 5' RACE reads, TCRdb called clonotypes with MiXCR, one entry per CDR3 protein. The sample has approximately 490,000 distinct CDR3 sequences, approximately 25% seen once. The sample originates from a study of blood T cells in healthy people across ages. Points from the study as a whole: Any conclusive comparison of naive versus antigen-experienced cells was prevented by using unsorted PBMCs.

These sequences were also reported in another study, on T cells of mothers and their children. That investigation notes: Nine systemically healthy Caucasian donors: three mothers, six children.

This clonotype originated in a boy aged 5-17 years in good health. The sequencing input was blood.

The CDR3: CASSQDTGDYNEQFF. The CDR3 bases are TGCGCCAGCAGCCAAGATACGGGGGACTACAATGAGCAGTTCTTC. The V and J genes are TRBV4-3 and TRBJ2-1; maybe TRBD2 (6 bases). Looked up from germline, CDR1 is LGHNA and CDR2 is YSLEER. V lost 0 bases and J lost 3, with 9 bases in between. CDR3 length: 15 amino acids.